The clone carrying this TCR beta chain was counted a few times. A process of 5'RACE template switching, which added a universal primer site and UMIs, was used to make TCR cDNA. TCRdb called the 5' RACE reads again in MiXCR, with one record for every CDR3 protein. Of 300,000 to 400,000 distinct CDR3 sequences listed, 3% to 4.5% are singletons. The CDR3 loop spans 13 amino acids. Germline V lookup: CDR1 SQVTM, CDR2 ANQGSEA. V lost 6 bases, J lost 8 bases, and 8 bases stayed unmatched. This sample was included in a study of T cells after yellow fever vaccination. The source was PBMCs, collected 5 days after the yellow fever booster vaccination. The chain combines TRBV29-1 with TRBJ2-1, with 9 bases lining up with TRBD2. This receptor was taken from a man aged 18 to 30 who received the YFV17D yellow fever vaccine. CDR3 DNA sequence: TGCAGCGTGGTACTAGCGGGTCAATATGAGCAGTTCTTC. Its protein is CSVVLAGQYEQFF.